What follows is one TCR beta chain and its context. The sample is drawn from a study of blood T cell repertoires in COVID-19. Sequencing was performed with immunoSEQ multiplex PCR; in TCRdb, only in-frame clones are kept and a portion is missing. The sample lists almost 55,000 clones, about nine tenths occurring once. The CDR3 is made up of 17 amino acids. Germline V lookup: CDR1 SNHLY, CDR2 FYNNEI. V lost 3 bases to trimming and J lost 10 bases, with 27 bases between them. The clonotype comes from a woman aged 40 to 50 with active COVID-19. The sequenced sample consisted of peripheral blood. The chain combines TRBV2 with TRBJ1-1; D possibly corresponds to TRBD1 (6 bases). The CDR3 coding sequence is TGTGCCAGCAGTGATCTCGGGGGGCCCCCGGCGGGGGACGGAGCTTTCTTT. This sequence encodes CASSDLGGPPAGDGAFF. Complete variable domain (other parts from reference TRBV2 and TRBJ1-1): EPEVTQTPSHQVTQMGQEVILRCVPISNHLYFYWYRQILGQKVEFLVSFYNNEISEKSEIFDDQFSVERPDGSNFTLKIRSTKLEDSAMYFCASSDLGGPPAGDGAFFGQGTRLTVV.